This T cell receptor (beta chain) was recorded in a study of sequential checkpoint blockade in melanoma (dated by TCRdb to between 2018 and 2021). For context, the study as a whole: Patients were randomized 1:1 to first-line nivolumab followed by ipilimumab (arm A) or ipilimumab followed by nivolumab (arm B). Maintenance nivolumab came after each of the two trial sequences.

This clone came up once. Its antigen target is currently unknown. No base-level quality is on record; no much larger clone is a single base apart. TCRbeta CDR3 regions were immunosequenced from genomic DNA with the immunoSEQ Assay. Before high-throughput sequencing, genomic DNA was amplified using bias-controlled multiplex PCR. In the authors' own workflow: To quantify the absolute abundance of each unique TCRbeta CDR3 region, the sequences were collapsed and filtered. Clonality, defined as 1 minus Pielou's evenness, was calculated using only productive rearrangements. Clones with significantly greater frequencies in on-treatment versus baseline samples were identified using a previously published method. TCRdb's version of the immuneACCESS table is confined to in-frame rearrangements and falls short of the full clone set. An unresolved V gene accounts for under half of the shortfall where checked; the remainder is of unknown origin. V, J and clone size are those of that table, while D and trimming were read from the DNA. The sample table records tens of thousands of clones; 80% to 90% of these occur just once. Of the sample, over 9% falls within the top ten clones.

Overall study outcomes, separate from this receptor: The model for predicting response that combines TCR metrics with mutation burden needs to be validated in larger, independent patient cohorts.

The sample's treatment or condition, from its label and the paper: randomized to nivolumab then ipilimumab (arm A) or the reverse (arm B). No trial patient had received prior DNA-damaging chemotherapy. A FACS Aria II flow cytometer was used to sort live CD3+CD8+ cells that were negative for CD19 and CD56 from thawed PBMCs. Samples were obtained from patients with melanoma enrolled in CheckMate 064, a randomized, open-label phase II trial of sequential checkpoint blockade. Peripheral blood mononuclear cells were collected by leukapheresis, purified with Ficoll-Paque, and frozen in human serum with 10% DMSO. Immediately after sorting, the purity of the sorted blood CD3+CD8+ cells was confirmed to be >98%, and DNA was then extracted. From cysteine to phenylalanine, the CDR3 is 18 amino acids long. Of all the DNA, just the CDR3 is kept, 54 bases in frame from base 1. The CDR1 and CDR2 encoded by the germline V gene (reference sequence) are LNHDA and SQIVND. V is trimmed back by 2 bases and J by 3 bases, and the junction contains 12 bases that no gene match accounts for.

The source of this sequence is a human donor with melanoma. This sample comprised CD8+ T cells sorted from blood (inferred from file names), obtained from a patient given nivolumab and ipilimumab in sequence. The chain links TRBV19 with TRBJ2-3, and 9 junctional nucleotides match TRBD2. CDR3 region: CASSIYGAGGLGTDTQYF. In nucleotides, the sequence is TGTGCCAGTAGTATATATGGGGCGGGGGGGCTTGGAACAGATACGCAGTATTTT.